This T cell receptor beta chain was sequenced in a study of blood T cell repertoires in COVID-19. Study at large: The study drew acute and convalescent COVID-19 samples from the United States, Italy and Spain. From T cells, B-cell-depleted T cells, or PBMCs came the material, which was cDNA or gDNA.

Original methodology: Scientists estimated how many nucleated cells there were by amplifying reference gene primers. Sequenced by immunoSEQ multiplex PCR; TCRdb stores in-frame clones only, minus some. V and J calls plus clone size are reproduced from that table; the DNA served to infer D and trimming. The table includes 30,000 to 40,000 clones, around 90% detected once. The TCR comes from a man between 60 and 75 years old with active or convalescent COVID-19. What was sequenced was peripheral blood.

The CDR3 region is CASSLFRGRNTEAFF. DNA for the CDR3: TGTGCCAGCAGTTTATTTCGGGGAAGAAACACTGAAGCTTTCTTT. The chain joins TRBV28 to TRBJ1-1; D is ambiguous. The V gene lost 1 base and the J gene lost 2 bases, with 11 bases spanning the gap. The germline V gene encodes CDR1 MDHEN and CDR2 SYDVKM. The CDR3 spans 15 residues.